This T cell receptor beta chain was obtained from a study of early T cells in non-severe SARS-CoV-2 infection. One entry per CDR3 protein results from TCRdb running MiXCR on the 5' RACE reads. The sample has fewer than 50,000 distinct CDR3 sequences, around 4.1% seen once. This clonotype was found many times. This CDR3 region has 12 residues. The V gene lost 5 bases and the J gene lost 5 bases, with 7 bases spanning the gap. CDR1 is SGHTA, CDR2 FQGNSA, per germline. The chain links TRBV7-2 to TRBJ2-1, with unresolved D. Sequencing was carried out using whole blood. The TCR originated in an adult who was a healthcare worker with PCR-confirmed SARS-CoV-2 infection or an uninfected control (not recorded which). CDR3 sequence reads: CASSPLDNEQFF. CDR3 nucleotides: TGTGCCAGCAGCCCCCTGGACAATGAGCAGTTCTTC. Complete variable domain (other parts from reference TRBV7-2 and TRBJ2-1): GAGVSQSPSNKVTEKGKDVELRCDPISGHTALYWYRQSLGQGLEFLIYFQGNSAPDKSGLPSDRFSAERTGGSVSTLTIQRTQQEDSAVYLCASSPLDNEQFFGPGTRLTVL.